The 25 T cell receptor beta chains below were found in one sample sequenced in a study of monozygotic twins with inflammatory bowel disease (dated by TCRdb to 2018 to 2020). Preparation of the library involved 5' RACE. Sequencing was carried out with an Illumina HiSeq 2500. TCRdb reprocessed the reads, so every CDR3 protein sequence counts as one entry and DNA is not shown. The sample table gives 440,000 or so distinct CDR3 sequences. The top ten constitute approximately 2.3% of the sample. Input material: blood. These TCRs come from a human donor with ulcerative colitis or Crohn's disease, or a healthy co-twin of an affected twin (not recorded which).

The chain joins TRBV5-6 to TRBJ1-2; TCRdb's D gene call, TRBD1, goes unchecked for lack of DNA. This CDR3 contains 15 residues. Germline loops: CDR1 SGHDT, CDR2 YYEEEE. CDR3: CASSPGTGRSYGYTF.

The CDR3 here is CASSQNRGRTNEKLFF. The chain couples TRBV4-3 to TRBJ1-4; TCRdb's D call of TRBD1 is untestable without DNA. CDR1 and CDR2 (germline): LGHNA, YSLEER. The length of the CDR3 is 16 residues.

The rearrangement uses TRBV10-1 and TRBJ2-2; as DNA is missing, the TRBD2 call by TCRdb cannot be tested. There are 19 residues in the CDR3. The germline V gene encodes CDR1 WNHNN and CDR2 SYGVQD (reference sequence). The CDR3 is CASPPGGTIRLMNTGELFF.

The chain employs TRBV6-6 and TRBJ1-5. The CDR3 contains 12 residues. Germline loops: CDR1 MNHNY, CDR2 SVGAGI (reference sequence). This chain's CDR3 is CASCFVNQPQHF.

The chain combines TRBV7-9 with TRBJ2-3; lacking DNA, the TRBD1 call made by TCRdb goes unchecked. The CDR3 is 17 amino acids. Per germline, CDR1 SEHNR and CDR2 FQNEAQ (reference sequence). The CDR3 here is CASTIALRGQSTDTQYF.

The chain couples TRBV20-1 to TRBJ2-5; as DNA is missing, the TRBD2 call by TCRdb cannot be tested. Looked up from germline, CDR1 is DFQATT and CDR2 is SNEGSKA (reference sequence). This CDR3 is 15 amino acids long. CDR3 region: CSADPPRGPSRTQYF.

V gene TRBV12-3 or TRBV12-4 combines with J gene TRBJ1-2; TCRdb gives TRBD1 as the D gene, but with no DNA this cannot be confirmed. The CDR3 is 13 amino acids. The CDR3 loop is CASRLKRGDGYTF.

The chain combines TRBV28 with TRBJ2-7; TCRdb proposes TRBD1, but this gene call is untestable without DNA. The CDR3 covers 16 residues. Germline V gene data show CDR1 as MDHEN and CDR2 as SYDVKM. CDR3 loop: CASRGQDRLLFYEQYF.

The V call is TRBV11-1, the J call TRBJ2-3; TCRdb outputs TRBD2, but without DNA this stays unchecked. Germline V lookup: CDR1 SGHAT, CDR2 FQDESV (reference sequence). This CDR3 spans 20 amino acids. The CDR3 reads CASSDMGERASGGTRHTQYF.

J is TRBJ2-2 and V is TRBV27; with no DNA, the TCRdb D assignment of TRBD1 cannot be verified. The CDR3 has 16 amino acids. CDR1 is MNHEY and CDR2 is SMNVEV in the germline V gene (reference sequence). The CDR3 region is CASSLRTLTNTGELFF.

The chain links TRBV12-3 or TRBV12-4 to TRBJ2-3; without DNA, the TCRdb call of TRBD2 cannot be checked. This CDR3 comprises 15 residues. The chain's CDR3 is CASSFGGGGTDTQYF.

The chain recombines TRBV20-1 with TRBJ1-4; without DNA, the TCRdb call of TRBD1 cannot be checked. The CDR3 has 16 residues. Per germline, CDR1 DFQATT and CDR2 SNEGSKA (reference sequence). CDR3 sequence: CSAQRQGGIANEKLFF.

The chain uses TRBV27 and TRBJ2-1; TCRdb gives TRBD1 as the D gene, but with no DNA this cannot be confirmed. The CDR3 has 15 amino acids. In germline, CDR1 is MNHEY, CDR2 SMNVEV (reference sequence). CDR3 sequence: CASTVAGAGSGEQFF.

This chain connects TRBV7-2 to TRBJ2-7; TCRdb lists TRBD1, though no DNA is available to test this call. CDR3 length equals 14 residues. Germline lookup yields CDR1 SGHTA and CDR2 FQGNSA. CDR3 sequence: CASSLVAPAYEQYF. Filled out from reference TRBV7-2 and TRBJ2-7, the complete variable domain reads GAGVSQSPSNKVTEKGKDVELRCDPISGHTALYWYRQSLGQGLEFLIYFQGNSAPDKSGLPSDRFSAERTGGSVSTLTIQRTQQEDSAVYLCASSLVAPAYEQYFGPGTRLTVT.

The chain joins TRBV11-2 to TRBJ1-2; as DNA is missing, the TRBD1 call by TCRdb cannot be tested. This CDR3 contains 19 residues. CDR1 and CDR2 (germline): SGHAT, FQNNGV. CDR3 region: CASSLDYGWNRKTNYGYTF.

The chain has TRBV10-3 and TRBJ2-1; TCRdb's D call of TRBD2 is untestable without DNA. CDR1 and CDR2 (germline): ENHRY, SYGVKD. The CDR3 is 16 amino acids. CDR3 sequence reads: CAIGRAGNTGGNEQFF.

The V gene is TRBV12-3 or TRBV12-4, the J gene TRBJ1-5; the TCRdb call, TRBD1, lacks DNA for checking. The CDR3 contains 14 residues. CDR3 sequence reads: CASRATGGYQPQHF.

V gene TRBV14 combines with J gene TRBJ1-2; the D call from TCRdb, TRBD1, cannot be confirmed without DNA. Germline CDR1 SGHDN, CDR2 FVKESK. This CDR3 is built from 16 residues. This chain's CDR3 is CASSQEPRTGSYGYTF.

This rearrangement joins TRBV11-1 to TRBJ2-5; TCRdb selects TRBD1, and the lack of DNA leaves this call unchecked. The germline CDR1 and CDR2 sequences are SGHAT and FQDESV (reference sequence). The CDR3 is 14 residues long. The CDR3 here is CASSPLGTQETQYF.

The rearrangement links TRBV20-1 to TRBJ2-1; the TRBD1 assignment by TCRdb is unverifiable without DNA. The CDR3 contains 14 residues. Germline V gene data show CDR1 as DFQATT and CDR2 as SNEGSKA (reference sequence). CDR3 protein: CSAENRDSYNEQFF.

This chain joins TRBV3-1 and TRBJ2-1; TCRdb returns TRBD2, unconfirmable since there is no DNA. This CDR3 spans 16 amino acids. Germline-derived CDR1 and CDR2 are LGHDT and YNNKEL (reference sequence). CDR3 residues: CASSQSSGSRYNEQFF.

The J gene is TRBJ2-1, the V gene TRBV7-2. In germline, CDR1 is SGHTA, CDR2 FQGNSA. This CDR3 is built from 14 residues. The CDR3 sequence: CASSSAGYSSEQFF.

The rearrangement uses TRBV7-8 and TRBJ2-7; TCRdb reports TRBD1, a call that lacks DNA to check it against. This CDR3 is built from 18 residues. Germline V gene data show CDR1 as SGHVS and CDR2 as FQNEAQ. CDR3 region: CASTSKRISIGADYEQYF.

The chain carries TRBV7-2 and TRBJ2-1; TCRdb's D call of TRBD1 is untestable without DNA. CDR3 size: 17 residues. Germline V lookup: CDR1 SGHTA, CDR2 FQGNSA. The CDR3 loop is CASSYKTGGLLYNEQFF.

The gene calls are TRBV5-1 and TRBJ2-5; as DNA is missing, the TRBD2 call by TCRdb cannot be tested. The germline V gene has CDR1 SGHRS and CDR2 YFSETQ. This CDR3 spans 17 amino acids. CDR3 protein: CASSPGTSGRYQETQYF.